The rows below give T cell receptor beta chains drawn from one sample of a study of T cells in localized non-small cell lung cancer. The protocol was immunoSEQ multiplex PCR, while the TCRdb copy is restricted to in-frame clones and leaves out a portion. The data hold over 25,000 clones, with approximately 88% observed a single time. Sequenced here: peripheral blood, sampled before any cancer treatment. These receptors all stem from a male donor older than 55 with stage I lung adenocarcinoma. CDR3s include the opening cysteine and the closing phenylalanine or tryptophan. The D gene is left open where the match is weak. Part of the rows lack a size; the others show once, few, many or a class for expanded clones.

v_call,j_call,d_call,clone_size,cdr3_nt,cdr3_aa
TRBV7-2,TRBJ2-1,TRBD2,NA,TGTGCCAGCAGCTCGATCCGTCTAAGCGGGGGGCCCTACAATGAGCAGTTCTTC,CASSSIRLSGGPYNEQFF
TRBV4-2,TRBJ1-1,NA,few,TGTGCCAGCAGCCAGACACAGGGAACTGAAGCTTTCTTT,CASSQTQGTEAFF
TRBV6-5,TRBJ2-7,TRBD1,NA,TGTGCCAGCAGCCTGGACCCGGGACAGCCGTACGAGCAGTACTTC,CASSLDPGQPYEQYF
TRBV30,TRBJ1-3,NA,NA,TGTGCCTGGGGGGGCATAGCTGGAAACACCATATATTTT,CAWGGIAGNTIYF
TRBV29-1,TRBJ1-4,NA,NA,TGCAGCATTAAGGGTTCAACTAATGAAAAACTGTTTTTT,CSIKGSTNEKLFF
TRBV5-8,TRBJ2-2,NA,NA,TGTGCCAGCAGCTCCTCCATTACGTCCGGGCCCTCCGGCGGGGAGCTGTTTTTT,CASSSSITSGPSGGELFF
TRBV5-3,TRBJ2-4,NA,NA,TGTGCCAGAAGGACTGGGGTGAGCGAAAACATTCAGTACTTC,CARRTGVSENIQYF
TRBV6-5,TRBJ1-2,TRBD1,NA,TGTGCCAGCAGCGGACAGGGCGGTGGCTACACCTTC,CASSGQGGGYTF
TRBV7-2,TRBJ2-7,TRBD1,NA,TGTGCCAGCAGCTTCTCCGGGACAGCCTACGAGCAGTACTTC,CASSFSGTAYEQYF
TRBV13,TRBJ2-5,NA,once,TGTGCCAGCAGCTTACTAGGCAGGCAAGAGACCCAGTACTTC,CASSLLGRQETQYF
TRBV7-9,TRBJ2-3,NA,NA,TGTGCCAGCACCCTCTTTGGGGCGGGCGGGGCCACAGATACGCAGTATTTT,CASTLFGAGGATDTQYF
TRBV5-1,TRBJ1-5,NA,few,TGCGCCAGCAGCTTTGAAGGGGATCGACCCCAGCATTTT,CASSFEGDRPQHF
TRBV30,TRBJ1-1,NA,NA,TGTGCCTGGAGTTACGGGGTTGCAGACACTGAAGCTTTCTTT,CAWSYGVADTEAFF
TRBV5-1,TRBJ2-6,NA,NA,TGCGCCAGCAGTATACAGGTTCTAGCTGGGGCCAACGTCCTGACTTTC,CASSIQVLAGANVLTF
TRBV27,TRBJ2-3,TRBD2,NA,TGTGCCAGCAGGGAACTAGCGGGCACAGATACGCAGTATTTT,CASRELAGTDTQYF
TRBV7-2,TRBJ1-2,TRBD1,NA,TGTGCCAGCAGCCCGGGACAGAACTATGGCTACACCTTC,CASSPGQNYGYTF
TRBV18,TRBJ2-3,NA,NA,TGTGCCAGCTCACCGGGTTTTTTCACAGATACGCAGTATTTT,CASSPGFFTDTQYF
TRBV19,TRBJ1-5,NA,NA,TGTGCCAGTCGGTGGGGAGGGATCGGGAATCAGCCCCAGCATTTT,CASRWGGIGNQPQHF
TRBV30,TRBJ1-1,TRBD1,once,TGTGCCTGGAGTCTGGACAGGGGGTCCGCTGAAGCTTTCTTT,CAWSLDRGSAEAFF
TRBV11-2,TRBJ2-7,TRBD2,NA,TGTGCCAGCAGCCAACGCCAGGGACCTAGCGGCGAGCAGTACTTC,CASSQRQGPSGEQYF
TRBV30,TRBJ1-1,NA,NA,TGTGCCCGATCTGCGGGCGGCACTGAAGCTTTCTTT,CARSAGGTEAFF
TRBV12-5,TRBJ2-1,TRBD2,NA,TGTGCTAGTGGTTCGAGCGGGGGGGCCGGGGAGCAGTTCTTC,CASGSSGGAGEQFF
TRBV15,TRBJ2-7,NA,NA,TGTGCCACCAGCAGAGATTGGGAGTACGAGCAGTACTTC,CATSRDWEYEQYF
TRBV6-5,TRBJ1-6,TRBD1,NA,TGTGCCAGCAGTTTCTTTGGGACAGTCTATAATTCACCCCTCCACTTT,CASSFFGTVYNSPLHF
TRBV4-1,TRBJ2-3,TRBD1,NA,TGCGCCAGCAGCCAAGACGCGACAGGGGCCCTTACAGATACGCAGTATTTT,CASSQDATGALTDTQYF
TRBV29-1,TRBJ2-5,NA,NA,TGCAGCGTTGATCTCGAGGGTGGGGAAGAGACCCAGTACTTC,CSVDLEGGEETQYF
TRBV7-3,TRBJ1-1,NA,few,TGTGCCAGCAGCTTAACGGAAACGACTGAAGCTTTCTTT,CASSLTETTEAFF
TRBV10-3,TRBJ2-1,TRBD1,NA,TGTGCCATCAGACAGGGGACCTACAATGAGCAGTTCTTC,CAIRQGTYNEQFF
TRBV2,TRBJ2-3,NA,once,TGTGCCAGCAGTGAAGCAGCGGAGATCTCCACAGATACGCAGTATTTT,CASSEAAEISTDTQYF
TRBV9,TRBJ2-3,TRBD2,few,TGTGCCACCCGAATTCTAGCGGGGGGCCCCTCTTTGCGGGCCCTTAGAACAGATACGCAGTATTTT,CATRILAGGPSLRALRTDTQYF
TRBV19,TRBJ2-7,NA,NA,TGTGCCAGTACCGAAGGCGGGATCTCCTACGAGCAGTACTTC,CASTEGGISYEQYF
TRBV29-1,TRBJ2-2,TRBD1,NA,TGCAGCGTGAAGGGACAGTCGGCGAGGACCGGGGAGCTGTTTTTT,CSVKGQSARTGELFF
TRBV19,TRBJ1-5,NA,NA,TGTGCCAGTAGTATCGTGTGGAATACCAATCAGCCCCAGCATTTT,CASSIVWNTNQPQHF
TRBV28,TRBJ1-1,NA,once,TGTGCCAGCAGTTCCCCGGGACGGATGAACACTGAAGCTTTCTTT,CASSSPGRMNTEAFF
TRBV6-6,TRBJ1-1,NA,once,TGTGCCAGCAGTTCAGTGGAGGTCCTGAACACTGAAGCTTTCTTT,CASSSVEVLNTEAFF
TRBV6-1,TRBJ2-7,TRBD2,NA,TGTGCCAGCCGGACTAGCGGGGGGGCCTACGAGCAGTACTTC,CASRTSGGAYEQYF
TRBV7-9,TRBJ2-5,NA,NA,TGTGCCAGCAGCGTCGGGAACCCTGGGGAGACCCAGTACTTC,CASSVGNPGETQYF
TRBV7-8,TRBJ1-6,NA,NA,TGTGCCAGCAGCTTTTCTACCGATAATTCACCCCTCCACTTT,CASSFSTDNSPLHF
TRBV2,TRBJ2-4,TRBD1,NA,TGTGCCAGCAGTCAGGGGGACAAAAACATTCAGTACTTC,CASSQGDKNIQYF
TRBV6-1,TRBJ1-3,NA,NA,TGTGCCAGCAGTACCCTAGGGGGCACCATATATTTT,CASSTLGGTIYF
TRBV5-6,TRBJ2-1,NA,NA,TGTGCCAGCGCCCTAACCTATGAGCAGTTCTTC,CASALTYEQFF
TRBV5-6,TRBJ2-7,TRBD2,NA,TGTGCCAGCAGCTCGCTAGCGGGGACCCCGTACGAGCAGTACTTC,CASSSLAGTPYEQYF
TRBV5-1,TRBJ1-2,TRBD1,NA,TGCGCCAGCAGCTCTGGGACAGGGGGCGGCTATGGCTACACCTTC,CASSSGTGGGYGYTF
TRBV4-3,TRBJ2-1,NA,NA,TGCGCCAGCAGCCAAGTCGGACAGAGCTCCTACAATGAGCAGTTCTTC,CASSQVGQSSYNEQFF
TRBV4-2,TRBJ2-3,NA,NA,TGTGCCAGCAGCCAAGCTAGATCAGAGGCAGATACGCAGTATTTT,CASSQARSEADTQYF
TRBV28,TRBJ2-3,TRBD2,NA,TGTGCCAGCAGTGCAAGGGGACTAGCGGTTAGCACAGATACGCAGTATTTT,CASSARGLAVSTDTQYF
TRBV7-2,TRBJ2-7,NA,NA,TGTGCCAGCAGCGCGGGACGGGAGCAGTACTTC,CASSAGREQYF
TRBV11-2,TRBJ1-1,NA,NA,TGTGCCAGCAGCTTGGACAGTAACATAGAAGCTTTCTTT,CASSLDSNIEAFF
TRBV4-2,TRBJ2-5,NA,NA,TGTGCCAGCAGCCCGGACTGGCAAGAGACCCAGTACTTC,CASSPDWQETQYF
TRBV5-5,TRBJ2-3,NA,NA,TGTGCCAGCAGCTTGAAGCTGGGGGTCGAAGATACGCAGTATTTT,CASSLKLGVEDTQYF
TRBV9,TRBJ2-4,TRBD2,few,TGTGCCAGCAGCGGGGAAGGGCGGGGGGCGGACATTCAGTACTTC,CASSGEGRGADIQYF
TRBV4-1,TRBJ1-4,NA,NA,TGCGCCAGCAGCCAAGGCGGAGGGCTATGGACTAATGAAAAACTGTTTTTT,CASSQGGGLWTNEKLFF
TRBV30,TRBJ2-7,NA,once,TGTGCCTGGAGTTTAACAGGGAGCGAGCAGTACTTC,CAWSLTGSEQYF
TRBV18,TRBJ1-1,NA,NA,TGTGCCAGCTCACCTCGGTTGAGTAGAGAAGCTTTCTTT,CASSPRLSREAFF
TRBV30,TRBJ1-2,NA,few,TGTGCCTGCTACGGACAGACCTATGGCTACACCTTC,CACYGQTYGYTF